These 24 T cell receptor beta chains share one sample of origin, sequenced in a study of blood T cell repertoires in COVID-19 (TCRdb year 2020). The library was obtained by the immunoSEQ multiplex PCR assay. What TCRdb holds here is the immuneACCESS table cut down to in-frame rearrangements. Part of the clones is not present; checked against another copy, under half of the missing clones reflect an unresolved V gene, and the others are unexplained. Present in this sample are roughly 200,000 clones, around nine tenths of which were seen just once. The ten largest make up approximately 1.5% of the sample. The specimen was peripheral blood. These receptors all come from a man between 18 and 35 years old with active or convalescent COVID-19.

This chain links TRBV5-1 with TRBJ2-3; 11 bases are a match to TRBD2. CDR1 is SGHRS, CDR2 YFSETQ, per germline. This CDR3 contains 14 residues. J was trimmed by 6 bases and V by 7 bases; bases with no gene match: 7. The CDR3 is CASLGTSGGDTQYF. The CDR3 DNA is TGCGCCAGCCTAGGGACTAGCGGAGGGGATACGCAGTATTTT. The entire variable domain, with the rest obtained from reference TRBV5-1 and TRBJ2-3, is as follows: KAGVTQTPRYLIKTRGQQVTLSCSPISGHRSVSWYQQTPGQGLQFLFEYFSETQRNKGNFPGRFSGRQFSNSRSEMNVSTLELGDSALYLCASLGTSGGDTQYFGPGTRLTVL.

The CDR3 is CASSRDNSGNTIYF. The DNA for the CDR3 is TGCGCCAGCAGCCGGGACAACTCTGGAAACACCATATATTTT. The chain uses TRBV5-1 and TRBJ1-3; possible D gene TRBD1, 6 bases. V lost 4 bases and J lost 0, with 8 bases in between. Germline values: CDR1 SGHRS, CDR2 YFSETQ. This CDR3 contains 14 residues.

V is TRBV7-6 and J is TRBJ2-1; TRBD2 matches at 13 bases. Germline V gene data show CDR1 as SGHVS and CDR2 as FNYEAQ. J was trimmed by 8 bases and V by 4 bases; bases with no gene match: 8. There are 16 residues in the CDR3. The CDR3 loop reads CASSSGLAGVVDEQFF. As DNA, the CDR3 is TGTGCCAGCAGCTCCGGACTAGCGGGGGTTGTCGATGAGCAGTTCTTC.

The V call is TRBV5-8, the J call TRBJ2-6, with 10 positions matching TRBD1. The CDR3 sequence is 19 residues long. Unmatched junction bases numbered 7, after V lost 0 bases and J lost 1 base. The germline CDR1 and CDR2 sequences are SGHTS and YDEGEE. CDR3 coding DNA: TGTGCCAGCAGCTTGGTGTTTGGGACAGGGGTTTCTGGGGCCAACGTCCTGACTTTC. It encodes CASSLVFGTGVSGANVLTF.

The chain recombines TRBV5-1 with TRBJ1-2; 10 positions match TRBD1. The CDR3 sequence is 14 residues long. Germline CDR1 SGHRS, CDR2 YFSETQ. V shed 7 bases, J shed 7 bases, and the junction held 10 bases outside the gene matches. As DNA, the CDR3 is TGCGCCAGCTTTCGGGACAGGGGTTCGTTTGGCTACACCTTC. Its translation is CASFRDRGSFGYTF. Combining the CDR3 with reference TRBV5-1 and TRBJ1-2 gives the whole variable domain KAGVTQTPRYLIKTRGQQVTLSCSPISGHRSVSWYQQTPGQGLQFLFEYFSETQRNKGNFPGRFSGRQFSNSRSEMNVSTLELGDSALYLCASFRDRGSFGYTFGSGTRLTVV.

The rearrangement joins TRBV6-5 to TRBJ1-3, with 8 bases matching TRBD1. Germline-derived CDR1 and CDR2 are MNHEY and SVGAGI. CDR3 length: 14 residues. V lost 6 bases, J lost 5 bases, and 6 bases stayed unmatched. CDR3 bases: TGTGCCAGCAGCTTCGACAGGGGTAGAAACACCATATATTTT. Its protein is CASSFDRGRNTIYF.

This clone was counted once. The chain recombines TRBV25-1 with TRBJ2-7; 7 positions agree with TRBD2. The CDR3 contains 15 residues. CDR1 is MGHDK and CDR2 is SYGVNS in the germline V gene. After removal of 8 bases from V and 5 bases from J, the junction contained 15 bases not matched to a gene. The CDR3: CASPGCAGDFHEQYF. CDR3 sequence (DNA): TGTGCCAGCCCCGGGTGTGCGGGAGACTTCCACGAGCAGTACTTC.

The chain joins TRBV27 to TRBJ2-7, with 9 bases that match TRBD1. V lost 5 bases and J lost 9; bases outside the gene matches: 11. The CDR3 spans 14 residues. Germline CDR1 reads MNHEY; CDR2 reads SMNVEV (reference sequence). The CDR3 sequence: CASSPTGTGNGQYF. The DNA for the CDR3 is TGTGCCAGCAGTCCGACCGGGACAGGGAACGGGCAGTACTTC.

This chain connects TRBV5-4 to TRBJ2-1; 8 bases match TRBD2. The CDR3 spans 15 residues. Germline loops: CDR1 SGHNT, CDR2 YYREEE (reference sequence). Losses at the gene ends were 0 bases for V and 5 bases for J; bases not matched to a gene: 4. The CDR3 protein is CASSLAAGGHNEQFF. The CDR3 nucleotides are TGTGCCAGCAGCTTGGCGGCGGGAGGACACAATGAGCAGTTCTTC. Full variable domain (outside the CDR3, taken from reference TRBV5-4 and TRBJ2-1): ETGVTQSPTHLIKTRGQQVTLRCSSQSGHNTVSWYQQALGQGPQFIFQYYREEENGRGNFPPRFSGLQFPNYSSELNVNALELDDSALYLCASSLAAGGHNEQFFGPGTRLTVL.

The chain couples TRBV30 to TRBJ2-3; the D gene is possibly TRBD2 (6 bases). V lost 0 bases, J lost 5 bases, and 12 bases lay in between. Germline V gene sequence: CDR1 GTSNPN, CDR2 SVGIG (reference sequence). This CDR3 spans 14 amino acids. This CDR3 reads CAWSVPPGVDTQYF. Here the CDR3 DNA reads TGTGCCTGGAGTGTCCCCCCGGGGGTAGATACGCAGTATTTT.

The chain combines TRBV24-1 with TRBJ1-4; maybe TRBD1 (6 bases). V was pared by 7 bases and J by 8 bases, with 13 bases between. The CDR3 loop spans 13 amino acids. Per the germline V gene, CDR1 is KGHDR and CDR2 is SFDVKD. CDR3 region: CATRSQRGEKLFF. In DNA form, the CDR3 reads TGTGCCACCAGGTCCCAGAGGGGGGAAAAACTGTTTTTT.

This clone was observed a few times. This chain joins TRBV2 and TRBJ2-7; D remains unclear. CDR3 length: 13 residues. The V end was cut by 5 bases, the J end by 1 base, with 9 bases between. CDR1 is SNHLY, CDR2 FYNNEI, per germline. The CDR3 spells CASSQAKSYEQYF. The CDR3 DNA reads as TGTGCCAGCAGTCAGGCTAAATCCTACGAGCAGTACTTC.

This chain connects TRBV24-1 to TRBJ2-1; maybe TRBD1 (6 bases). The CDR3 loop spans 16 amino acids. Germline-derived CDR1 and CDR2 are KGHDR and SFDVKD. V dropped 3 bases and J dropped 1 base, with 12 bases sitting between them. The CDR3 nucleotides are TGTGCCACCAGTGATCCGACAGGAGATTCCTACAATGAGCAGTTCTTC. It translates to CATSDPTGDSYNEQFF.

The chain is built from TRBV7-9 and TRBJ2-7; 7 nucleotides align to TRBD2. This CDR3 comprises 12 residues. With V trimmed by 4 bases and J by 6 bases, 3 bases remained unmatched. Looked up from germline, CDR1 is SEHNR and CDR2 is FQNEAQ (reference sequence). The CDR3 nucleotides are TGTGCCAGCAGCTCTAGCGGATCCGAGCAGTACTTC. It codes for CASSSSGSEQYF.

The V call is TRBV19, the J call TRBJ2-1; possibly TRBD1 for D (5 bases). Trimming took off 3 bases at V and 1 base at J, with 10 bases between the two ends. The V gene's germline CDR1 is LNHDA and CDR2 SQIVND (reference sequence). The CDR3 is made up of 15 amino acids. The CDR3 spells CASSIPGQSYNEQFF. The CDR3 nucleotides are TGTGCCAGTAGTATTCCAGGACAATCCTACAATGAGCAGTTCTTC.

J is TRBJ2-7 and V is TRBV28; the match to TRBD2 covers 7 bases. Germline-derived CDR1 and CDR2 are MDHEN and SYDVKM. V was clipped by 3 bases and J by 6 bases; unmatched bases: 14. The CDR3 spans 16 residues. The DNA for the CDR3 is TGTGCCAGCAGTTTGGGTGGGACTAACCGGGGGTTCGAGCAGTACTTC. It specifies CASSLGGTNRGFEQYF.

The J gene is TRBJ2-1, the V gene TRBV15, with TRBD2 matching 12 bases. Trimming cost V 1 base and J 8 bases; bases outside gene matches: 9. Germline assignment: CDR1 LNHNV and CDR2 YYDKDF (reference sequence). The CDR3 covers 17 residues. CDR3 bases: TGTGCCACCAGCAGAGGAGCGACTAGCGGGGGTAGGGATGAGCAGTTCTTC. Its protein product is CATSRGATSGGRDEQFF.

V and J are TRBV2 and TRBJ2-7; 12 positions match TRBD2. The V and J ends lost 1 base and 8 bases, in that order; junction bases with no gene match: 3. This CDR3 spans 14 amino acids. Germline-derived CDR1 and CDR2 are SNHLY and FYNNEI. CDR3 residues: CASSEGTSGEKQYF. The CDR3 coding sequence is TGTGCCAGCAGTGAAGGGACTAGCGGGGAGAAGCAGTACTTC.

The chain combines TRBV2 with TRBJ2-3, with 9 bases fitting TRBD1. The J segment lost 5 bases and the V segment lost 6 bases, leaving 12 bases of the junction unmatched. The CDR3 has 16 amino acids. Germline-derived CDR1 and CDR2 are SNHLY and FYNNEI. The CDR3 nucleotides are TGTGCCAGCAGGGCAACCGGGACAGGGCTCCGAGATACGCAGTATTTT. This gives the protein CASRATGTGLRDTQYF.

This clone has more than one count but fewer than ten. The V gene is TRBV6-5, the J gene TRBJ1-3; no clear D. CDR3 length: 12 amino acids. Germline lookup yields CDR1 MNHEY and CDR2 SVGAGI. V was clipped by 5 bases and J by 3 bases, with 5 bases between them. The CDR3: CASSRDGNTIYF. As DNA, the CDR3 is TGTGCCAGCAGTCGAGATGGAAACACCATATATTTT.

The chain recombines TRBV3-1 (or the pseudogene TRBV3-2) with TRBJ2-1; D may be TRBD1 (6 bases). V was pared by 7 bases and J by 10 bases, with 11 bases between. This CDR3 comprises 11 residues. Germline CDR1 and CDR2: LGHDT and YNNKEL (reference sequence). The DNA of the CDR3 is TGTGCCAGCATACACAGGGACGAGCAGTTCTTC. It codes for CASIHRDEQFF.

As DNA, the CDR3 is TGTGCCAGCAGCGAAGGATGGACAGTTACCGGGGAGCTGTTTTTT. This sequence encodes CASSEGWTVTGELFF. This rearrangement joins TRBV21-1 to TRBJ2-2; the table names TRBD1, a call not compared with the DNA. TRBV21-1 represents a pseudogene. The CDR3 has 15 amino acids.

The chain uses TRBV7-2 and TRBJ2-7; D might be TRBD2 (6 bases). Germline lookup yields CDR1 SGHTA and CDR2 FQGNSA. V was clipped by 6 bases and J by 7 bases, with 19 bases between them. The CDR3 covers 14 residues. The chain's CDR3 is CASSSGTGDVEQYF. The CDR3 DNA reads TGTGCCAGCAGTTCCGGGACTGGGGACGTGGAGCAGTACTTC.

The chain joins TRBV11-2 to TRBJ1-4, with 9 bases aligning to TRBD1. Losses at the gene ends were 5 bases for V and 7 bases for J; bases not matched to a gene: 8. CDR1 is SGHAT and CDR2 is FQNNGV in the germline V gene. This CDR3 is built from 15 residues. The CDR3 DNA sequence: TGTGCCAGCAGCACCTACAGGGGGCGCGTTGAAAAACTGTTTTTT. Its protein is CASSTYRGRVEKLFF.